Listed below are T cell receptor beta chains from one sample, sequenced in a study of shared T cell receptors in the human thymus. The repertoire was sequenced with immunoSEQ multiplex PCR; TCRdb's copy has only in-frame clones and lacks some. The table lists 720,000 or so clones, 70% to 90% of them singletons. The same data also went into a second study, on human thymus T cells.

The sample was thymocytes. Source of these receptors: a girl younger than two with a congenital heart defect. Both conserved end residues are trimmed from each CDR3.

TRBJ1-6 TRBV27 ASSLPPRPPGHPVTLH
TRBJ1-1 TRBV29-1 SVSSQPRRTTNTEAF
TRBJ2-7 TRBV9 ASSVGTGNEQY
TRBJ2-1 TRBV11-3 ASSLELAGGSYNEQF
TRBJ1-5 TRBV6-5 ASSYIYRGYQPQH
TRBJ2-1 TRBV11-2 ASSPQRTGAYNEQF
TRBJ1-1 TRBV9 ASSVVGRGMGEAF
TRBJ1-4 TRBV6-1 ASSDRDEKLF
TRBJ1-3 TRBV6-6 ASIGQGVRNTIY
TRBJ1-1 TRBV10-3 AISEGTGVNTEAF
TRBJ1-1 TRBV7-9 ASSPIGTGGGTEAF
TRBJ1-6 TRBV13 ASSKRQGAYNSPLH
TRBJ2-2 TRBV9 ASTAGVWGITGELF
TRBJ2-1 TRBV7-9 ASSSPSGTGSYNEQF
TRBJ1-4 TRBV15 ATSREVRAFYGGEKLF
TRBJ2-1 TRBV15 ATSRTRKYNEQF
TRBJ2-1 TRBV9 ASSPPQATGTSGGASNNEQF
TRBJ2-5 TRBV7-6 ASSYTDGGGYQETQY
TRBJ1-5 TRBV10-3 AISAGTGYQPQH
TRBJ2-5 TRBV5-6 ASSLTDLQETQY
TRBJ1-3 TRBV6-1 ASSGYGTGENSGNTIY
TRBJ1-2 TRBV27 ASQGLGYGYT
TRBJ1-2 TRBV28 ASSLSAGYGYT
TRBJ1-5 TRBV5-1 ASSLEPGGGDQPQH
TRBJ2-2 TRBV6-5 ASSYASGGSGELL
TRBJ1-4 TRBV9 ASSVARNATNEKLF
TRBJ2-5 TRBV2 ASSGRGWETQY
TRBJ2-3 TRBV5-1 ASSSLGTPGDTQY
TRBJ2-5 TRBV10-1 ASSATSGVWETQY
TRBJ1-3 TRBV2 ASIRQGGYTIY
TRBJ2-7 TRBV5-1 ASSFLAGQGAFYYEQY
TRBJ2-7 TRBV27 ASSPELDNTYEQY
TRBJ2-5 TRBV4-3 ASSQESGGKETQY
TRBJ1-2 TRBV28 ASSFSGQYGYT
TRBJ2-5 TRBV5-4 ASSQQGGETQY
TRBJ1-5 TRBV4-2 ASKYGSPGSNQPQH
TRBJ1-1 TRBV9 ASSPWEGNTEAF
TRBJ2-3 TRBV9 ASAEPGVAGGTNTDHTQY
TRBJ1-1 TRBV30 AWSVGTLNTEAF
TRBJ1-4 TRBV6-5 ASRQMTQGPKLF
TRBJ1-6 TRBV27 ASSLWPGGNSPLH
TRBJ1-3 TRBV6-5 ASRTRRPDTIY
TRBJ1-2 TRBV6-5 ASSYFRVGYGYT
TRBJ1-5 TRBV5-1 ASSFRDRVYQPQH
TRBJ1-2 TRBV19 ASSMGQGDGYT
TRBJ1-2 TRBV10-3 AIRRDASWVSYGYT
TRBJ2-2 TRBV10-3 AISEWGGADTGELF
TRBJ1-2 TRBV13 ASSLFGGQVNYGYT
TRBJ2-1 TRBV7-3 ASSLVGDKGRDSDNEQF
TRBJ1-1 TRBV6-1 ASRQGDKVEAF
TRBJ1-2 TRBV27 ASSYQQGNYGYT
TRBJ2-7 TRBV18 ASSPPDSVYEQY
TRBJ1-2 TRBV5-1 ASSPRDTTRSNYGYT